A selection of T cell receptor beta chains follows, all from one sample in a study of read filtering for tumor transcriptome and immune sequencing. One entry per CDR3 protein results from TCRdb running MiXCR on the reads. The table shows 35,000 to 50,000 distinct CDR3 sequences, with 14% occurring only once. The specimen sequenced was a population of CD138-negative cells sorted from bone marrow. The source of these receptors is a donor at least 40 years old with multiple myeloma. Each CDR3 is given with its conserved first and last residue. The D gene is left open where the match is weak. Clone sizes are given selectively: once, few, many, or a class where the clone is expanded.

j_call cdr3_length d_call clone_size v_call cdr3_nt cdr3_aa
TRBJ1-5 12 NA many TRBV2 TGTGCCAGCACGCGGGGCAATCAGCCCCAGCATTTT CASTRGNQPQHF
TRBJ2-7 15 NA NA TRBV21-1 TGTGCCAGCAGCGAGAGCTCGGGACAGGGATACGAGCAGTACTTC CASSESSGQGYEQYF
TRBJ2-3 14 TRBD1 few TRBV5-1 TGCGCCAACAGCTTGGGACAGGGGGCAGATACGCAGTATTTT CANSLGQGADTQYF
TRBJ1-2 15 TRBD1 many TRBV19 TGTGCCAGTAGTACAGCAACGGGACAGAACTATGGCTACACCTTC CASSTATGQNYGYTF
TRBJ1-2 15 NA many TRBV10-2 TGCGCCAGCAGTGAGTCGATGGGTAGGGGACATGGCTACACCTTC CASSESMGRGHGYTF
TRBJ1-5 15 TRBD1 many TRBV28 TGTGCCAGCAGCCTAGGGGGCTTGAGCAATCAGCCCCAGCATTTT CASSLGGLSNQPQHF
TRBJ2-5 13 NA many TRBV5-1 TGCGCCAGCACTGGAGGCCTCGAAGAGACCCAGTACTTC CASTGGLEETQYF
TRBJ1-5 14 NA NA TRBV3-1 TGTGCCAGCAGCCAAGGGGCAGTCAATCAGCCCCAGCATTTT CASSQGAVNQPQHF
TRBJ2-6 14 NA NA TRBV20-1 TGCAGTGCTAGCCTAGTGTACGGGGCCAACGTCCTGACTTTC CSASLVYGANVLTF
TRBJ2-3 13 NA many TRBV7-9 TGTGCCAGCAGCTCGAGTGGTCCAGATACGCAGTATTTT CASSSSGPDTQYF
TRBJ1-1 12 NA many TRBV12-3/TRBV12-4 TGTGCCAGCAGTTATGAGGGCCTCGGAGCTTTCTTT CASSYEGLGAFF
TRBJ1-1 14 NA many TRBV10-2 TGCGCCAGCAACCAATTGGGGGGAGCCACTGAAGCTTTCTTT CASNQLGGATEAFF
TRBJ1-6 11 NA many TRBV2 TGTGCCAGCAGTGACAATTCACCCCTCCACTTT CASSDNSPLHF
TRBJ1-5 13 NA NA TRBV20-1 TGCAGTGCTATCACCAGTATTAATCAGCCCCAGCATTTT CSAITSINQPQHF
TRBJ2-5 12 TRBD1 many TRBV3-1 TGTGCCAGCAGCCCGACGCCAGGGGGACAGAACTTC CASSPTPGGQNF
TRBJ2-1 11 NA many TRBV7-9 TGTGCCAGCAGCGCCCAATACGAGCAGTTCTTC CASSAQYEQFF
TRBJ2-7 14 TRBD1 many TRBV5-1 TGCGCCAGCAGCCCAAGGACAGGGGGCAACGAGCAGTACTTC CASSPRTGGNEQYF
TRBJ1-1 14 NA many TRBV2 TGTGCCAGCAGTGAACTTCAGTTGAACACTGAAGCTTTCTTT CASSELQLNTEAFF
TRBJ2-2 18 TRBD2 many TRBV5-1 TGCGCCAGCTTTGGGGCCCTAGCGGGGGTCGTAAACACCGGGGAGCTGTTTTTT CASFGALAGVVNTGELFF
TRBJ1-6 12 NA many TRBV28 TGTGCCGGCACCCCGCCCAGGGGTCCCCTCCACTTT CAGTPPRGPLHF
TRBJ2-7 15 NA many TRBV12-3/TRBV12-4 TGTGCCAGCAGCCCTTCAGGGTGGACCTCCTACGAGCAGTACTTC CASSPSGWTSYEQYF
TRBJ2-5 15 TRBD2 many TRBV7-3 TGTGCCAGCAGCTTATCCGGGGGGGTAGGGGAGACCCAGTACTTC CASSLSGGVGETQYF
TRBJ2-5 13 TRBD1 many TRBV5-1 TGCGCCAGTAGTAGACAGGGCGAGGAGACCCAGTACTTC CASSRQGEETQYF
TRBJ2-7 12 NA medium-sized TRBV7-9 TGTGCCAGCAGTCTCCCACGGAGTGAGCAGTACTTC CASSLPRSEQYF
TRBJ2-6 17 TRBD1 many TRBV28 TGTGCCAGCAGGGGACAGGGGGGATCTTCTGGGGCCAACGTCCTGACTTTC CASRGQGGSSGANVLTF
TRBJ2-7 22 NA many TRBV28 TGTGCCAGCAGTTTATATTTGGCCCTCAAATTGGACGAAACCCGTTTTTCCTACGAGCAGTACTTC CASSLYLALKLDETRFSYEQYF
TRBJ2-7 15 NA few TRBV28 TGTGCCAGCAGCCCCCCCCCAGCCGGGGCGTACGAGCAGTACTTC CASSPPPAGAYEQYF
TRBJ1-2 13 TRBD1 many TRBV20-1 TGCAGTGCTCTGACAGGGGACGGCTATGGCTACACCTTC CSALTGDGYGYTF
TRBJ1-5 16 NA many TRBV4-1 TGCGCCAGCAGCCGAAAAGTGGACGATCTCAATCAGCCCCAGCATTTT CASSRKVDDLNQPQHF
TRBJ2-5 13 NA many TRBV20-1 TGCAGTGCTAGCCCCCCTGGCCTCCTTCCCCAGTACTTC CSASPPGLLPQYF
TRBJ2-2 14 NA many TRBV9 TGTGCCAGCAGCGTAGTAGTAAACACCGGGGAGCTGTTTTTT CASSVVVNTGELFF
TRBJ2-2 16 TRBD2 many TRBV6-5 TGTGCCAGCAGGGTCCCGGGAGGGGAGATCACCGGGGAGCTGTTTTTT CASRVPGGEITGELFF
TRBJ2-7 13 NA many TRBV7-3 TGTGCCAGCAGCCCAGGGGCGAACTACGAGCAGTACTTC CASSPGANYEQYF